Described below is a single TCR beta chain sequence and its context. The target antigen is unknown. This sample is part of a study of identical twins. Study-level points and caveats: It was cross-sectional statistical analysis, not following the same donors, that the conclusions relied on. There were fewer insertions in abundant cord blood beta clonotypes, but memory repertoires showed no such pattern. Out-of-frame beta sequences exhibited a weaker degree of excess twin sharing.

CDR1 and CDR2 from the germline V gene are WSHSY and SAAADI. The ends were cut back, 10 bases at V and 5 bases at J, with 21 bases in the middle. This CDR3 contains 14 residues. TCRdb reprocessed the 5' RACE reads via MiXCR and lists one record per CDR3 protein. The repertoire holds a few hundred thousand distinct CDR3 sequences, over 5.5% seen once, with about 14% in the top ten. These records were also assigned to another study, of T cells expressing NK-cell markers.

This clonotype was obtained from a young woman in good health. Specimen: CD8+ T cells sorted from blood. This chain uses TRBV10-2 with TRBJ2-7; D may be TRBD1 or TRBD2 (5 bases each). The chain's CDR3 is CAIHAGTGPHEQYF. In DNA form, the CDR3 reads TGCGCCATACACGCCGGGACGGGGCCCCACGAGCAGTACTTC.